This T cell receptor (beta chain) was obtained from a study of CD8+ T cells in alopecia areata. The CDR3 runs 14 residues. V was cut by 0 bases and J by 3 bases, with 10 bases left in between. Germline CDR1 and CDR2: SGHNT and YYREEE (reference sequence). Reverse transcribed after extraction, RNA yielded cDNA as the sequencing template. The data were produced by immunoSEQ multiplex PCR, yet TCRdb's version contains in-frame clones alone and is incomplete. The repertoire holds some 200,000 clones, with 43% as singletons. Stated treatment: oral pan-JAK inhibitor, 5-10 mg twice daily. The sequencing here drew on CD4+ T cells sorted from blood, taken around week 37, from a patient treated with tofacitinib. The V call is TRBV5-4, the J call TRBJ2-7; D ambiguous. The TCR sequence derives from a human donor with alopecia areata. CDR3: CASSLASPVYEQYF. For the CDR3, the DNA is TGTGCCAGCAGCTTGGCCTCCCCCGTCTACGAGCAGTACTTC.